The rows below give T cell receptor beta chains drawn from one sample of a study of T cell responses to AZD1222 COVID-19 vaccine. The repertoire was sequenced with immunoSEQ multiplex PCR; TCRdb's copy has only in-frame clones and lacks some. Among some 100,000 clones, 85% to 90% were seen once, and the ten largest hold less than 15%. Specimen: peripheral blood, collected on day 0 of AZD1222 vaccination. Every receptor here comes from an adult in good health. Each CDR3 is given with its conserved first and last residue. A D gene is named only where the DNA matches it firmly. Clone size is not always given. Where it is, it says once, few, many or a class for expanded clones.

D	size	length	V	J	DNA	CDR3
.	.	15	TRBV4-3	TRBJ2-7	TGCGCCAGCAGCCAAGATGGCGGGGTGAGCTACGAGCAGTACTTC	CASSQDGGVSYEQYF
.	.	16	TRBV5-6	TRBJ1-3	TGTGCCAGCGTCTCCGGGGGCTCCTTAGGTGGAAACACCATATATTTT	CASVSGGSLGGNTIYF
TRBD1	.	15	TRBV4-3	TRBJ2-2	TGCGCCAGCAGCCGGGATGGACAGGGGGCCGGGGAGCTGTTTTTT	CASSRDGQGAGELFF
.	.	12	TRBV5-6	TRBJ1-5	TGTGCCAGCAGCTTGATGGGGCAGCCCCAGCATTTT	CASSLMGQPQHF
TRBD2	.	19	TRBV6-2/TRBV6-3	TRBJ2-7	TGTGCCAGCAGTTACTCGAGAGGACTAGCGGGAGGCGGGATCTACGAGCAGTACTTC	CASSYSRGLAGGGIYEQYF
.	.	14	TRBV6-5	TRBJ1-5	TGTGCCAGTCAAGGGGGTCAGGGTGATCAGCCCCAGCATTTT	CASQGGQGDQPQHF
TRBD2	.	15	TRBV7-3	TRBJ2-1	TGTGCCAGCAGCTTAGGGAGGGCATACTACAATGAGCAGTTCTTC	CASSLGRAYYNEQFF
.	.	15	TRBV11-3	TRBJ2-2	TGTGCCAGCAGCCCTCTCGCGGGCAACACCGGGGAGCTGTTTTTT	CASSPLAGNTGELFF
.	once	20	TRBV6-2/TRBV6-3	TRBJ1-5	TGTGCCAGCAGTTATGTCTCACATATGACAGGACCCCCAAGCAATCAGCCCCAGCATTTT	CASSYVSHMTGPPSNQPQHF
.	once	15	TRBV15	TRBJ1-1	TGTGCCACCAGCAGAGATACGTTCAGTAACACTGAAGCTTTCTTT	CATSRDTFSNTEAFF
.	.	15	TRBV5-5	TRBJ1-6	TGTGCCAGCAGCTTGCCCCGGGCTTCTTATTCACCCCTCCACTTT	CASSLPRASYSPLHF
.	.	18	TRBV4-3	TRBJ1-1	TGCGCCAGCAGCCAGGGCCTTGGGGGGCTTTTCCAGAACACTGAAGCTTTCTTT	CASSQGLGGLFQNTEAFF
.	.	10	TRBV28	TRBJ2-3	TGTGCCAGCGCGAGAGATACGCAGTATTTT	CASARDTQYF
.	.	14	TRBV6-2/TRBV6-3	TRBJ1-3	TGTGCCAGCAGTGCCGGGTCAGCTGGAAACACCATATATTTT	CASSAGSAGNTIYF
.	.	16	TRBV21-1	TRBJ1-3	TGTGCCAGCAGCAAAAATACCCGGGCCTCTGGAAACACCATATATTTT	CASSKNTRASGNTIYF
.	once	15	TRBV5-1	TRBJ2-1	TGCGCCAGCAACCCCACCCGGAGCTCCTACAATGAGCAGTTCTTC	CASNPTRSSYNEQFF
TRBD2	.	15	TRBV7-2	TRBJ2-5	TGTGCCAGCAGCATCTCTAGCGGGGCCCAAGAGACCCAGTACTTC	CASSISSGAQETQYF
.	.	16	TRBV7-2	TRBJ2-1	TGTGCCAGCAGCTTTAATGGGGGCAGCTCGTACAATGAGCAGTTCTTC	CASSFNGGSSYNEQFF
.	once	16	TRBV2	TRBJ1-5	TGTGCCAGCAGTGAAAGAGAGGGGGATAGCAATCAGCCCCAGCATTTT	CASSEREGDSNQPQHF
TRBD1	once	16	TRBV5-5	TRBJ1-6	TGTGCCAGCACCGACCTTGGGAGGGGGCAACATTCACCCCTCCACTTT	CASTDLGRGQHSPLHF
.	.	15	TRBV28	TRBJ1-4	TGTGCCAGCAGTCCACTAGGTGCAACTAATGAAAAACTGTTTTTT	CASSPLGATNEKLFF
TRBD1	.	12	TRBV30	TRBJ2-7	TGTGCCTGGAGTGGGACAGGGGACGAGCAGTACTTC	CAWSGTGDEQYF
.	.	18	TRBV24-1	TRBJ2-5	TGTGCCACCAGTGATTTCGCGGGGGCGCAGGGTCGGCAAGAGACCCAGTACTTC	CATSDFAGAQGRQETQYF
TRBD2	.	14	TRBV7-2	TRBJ2-7	TGTGCCAGCAGCATTCCGGGACTAGCGGGCGAGCAGTACTTC	CASSIPGLAGEQYF
.	.	14	TRBV5-4	TRBJ1-2	TGTGCCAGCCGGCCGGGGGGAGCTAACTATGGCTACACCTTC	CASRPGGANYGYTF
.	.	17	TRBV27	TRBJ2-1	TGTGCCAGCAGTTCCGAGGGGCGGCGGAGCTCCTACAATGAGCAGTTCTTC	CASSSEGRRSSYNEQFF